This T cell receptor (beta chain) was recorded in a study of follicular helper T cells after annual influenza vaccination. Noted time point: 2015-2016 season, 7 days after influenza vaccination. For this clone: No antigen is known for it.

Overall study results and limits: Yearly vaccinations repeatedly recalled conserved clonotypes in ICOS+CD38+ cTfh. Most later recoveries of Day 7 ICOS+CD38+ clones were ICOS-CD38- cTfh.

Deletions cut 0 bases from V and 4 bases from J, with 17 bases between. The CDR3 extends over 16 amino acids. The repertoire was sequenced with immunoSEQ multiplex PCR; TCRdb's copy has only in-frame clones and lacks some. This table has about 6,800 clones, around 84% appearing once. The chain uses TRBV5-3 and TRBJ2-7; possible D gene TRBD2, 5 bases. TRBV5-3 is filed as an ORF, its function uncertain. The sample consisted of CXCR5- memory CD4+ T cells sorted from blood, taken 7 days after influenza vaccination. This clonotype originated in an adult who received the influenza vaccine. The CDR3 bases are TGTGCCAGAAGCTTGGATCGGCGAGGGCGCGATTACGAGCAGTACTTC. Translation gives CARSLDRRGRDYEQYF.